The rows below give T cell receptor beta chains drawn from one sample of a study of memory CD4+ T cells and cytomegalovirus serostatus. Assay used: immunoSEQ multiplex PCR; TCRdb lists only in-frame clones, some missing. Seen here are roughly 45,000 clones, around 72% observed once, and the top ten hold about 0.6%. Sequencing was performed on memory CD4+ T cells from blood. The receptors derive from an adult in good health and CMV-seronegative. Each CDR3 is given without its conserved first and last residue. Each record gives: V gene, CDR3 protein.

V: TRBV1; CDR3: TSSQDENTEAF
V: TRBV2; CDR3: ASRANSANYGYT
V: TRBV6-6; CDR3: ASSYVPGALYEQY
V: TRBV6-1; CDR3: ASSLQGNQPQH
V: TRBV25-1; CDR3: ASSPHIGIAGQQETQY
V: TRBV9; CDR3: ASSVAPTPGNEKLF
V: TRBV7-8; CDR3: ASSLARGREKLF
V: TRBV6-1; CDR3: ASSPAPPMTGELF
V: TRBV11-2; CDR3: ASSDQGVTNTEAF
V: TRBV2; CDR3: ASSEGNTEAF
V: TRBV6-1; CDR3: ASSDQGFSYEQY
V: TRBV5-1; CDR3: ASSLGTGDNEKLF
V: TRBV2; CDR3: ASSQDGGRTEAF
V: TRBV14; CDR3: ASSRTETQY
V: TRBV18; CDR3: ASSYSSYNSPLH
V: TRBV5-1; CDR3: ASSPEVRQGSRNEQF
V: TRBV19; CDR3: ASQLRSAHQPQH
V: TRBV6-1; CDR3: ASRVTGNNSPLH
V: TRBV2; CDR3: ASRANSGDTGELF
V: TRBV6-7; CDR3: ASSWTGMTDTEETQY
V: TRBV29-1; CDR3: SVRTAGEAF
V: TRBV7-9; CDR3: ASSLGLVSYNEQF
V: TRBV5-8; CDR3: ASSLRQQETQY
V: TRBV7-2; CDR3: ASSLDFTGWSYNSPLH
V: TRBV5-1; CDR3: ASSLSGAQETQY
V: TRBV7-8; CDR3: ASSTSGVNTGELF
V: TRBV19; CDR3: ASSIGGRQFTEAF
V: TRBV27; CDR3: ASSLSGGKTYEQY
V: TRBV27; CDR3: ASSSTGGSTEAF
V: TRBV27; CDR3: ASSRRGPYEQY
V: TRBV30; CDR3: AWSVGTGTNYEQY
V: TRBV7-8; CDR3: ASSLAGRNNSPLH
V: TRBV6-1; CDR3: ASSEGAEDTQY
V: TRBV6-5; CDR3: ASSPILNTNTEAF
V: TRBV7-9; CDR3: ASSLRTGESYNEQF
V: TRBV29-1; CDR3: SVDRGGSRAF
V: TRBV5-1; CDR3: ASSVAGQETQY
V: TRBV4-2; CDR3: ASTRGPAGITDTQY
V: TRBV6-5; CDR3: ATGTGLNGYT
V: TRBV5-6; CDR3: ASSQIGPPVGSPLH
V: TRBV5-6; CDR3: ASSFQGYSYEQY
V: TRBV2; CDR3: ASSSGTRRETQY
V: TRBV5-4; CDR3: ASAPKDSFNSPLH
V: TRBV7-8; CDR3: ASSVGASYEQY
V: TRBV19; CDR3: ASSNYRVWNGYT
V: TRBV14; CDR3: ASSQVTDYGYT
V: TRBV7-3; CDR3: ASSLTGTGQGGWY
V: TRBV9; CDR3: ASSVDLAGGSDTQY
V: TRBV19; CDR3: ASSIVQHNEKLF
V: TRBV6-5; CDR3: ASKNSLNTEAF
V: TRBV30; CDR3: AQTRQISTEAF
V: TRBV6-5; CDR3: ASSGLQVRAF
V: TRBV29-1; CDR3: SLRQGNTEAF
V: TRBV5-1; CDR3: ASSLGGSGAGGDTQY
V: TRBV6-5; CDR3: ASSLYGSNEQY
V: TRBV6-5; CDR3: ASKVATRYGYT
V: TRBV30; CDR3: AWSELKGRYYGYT